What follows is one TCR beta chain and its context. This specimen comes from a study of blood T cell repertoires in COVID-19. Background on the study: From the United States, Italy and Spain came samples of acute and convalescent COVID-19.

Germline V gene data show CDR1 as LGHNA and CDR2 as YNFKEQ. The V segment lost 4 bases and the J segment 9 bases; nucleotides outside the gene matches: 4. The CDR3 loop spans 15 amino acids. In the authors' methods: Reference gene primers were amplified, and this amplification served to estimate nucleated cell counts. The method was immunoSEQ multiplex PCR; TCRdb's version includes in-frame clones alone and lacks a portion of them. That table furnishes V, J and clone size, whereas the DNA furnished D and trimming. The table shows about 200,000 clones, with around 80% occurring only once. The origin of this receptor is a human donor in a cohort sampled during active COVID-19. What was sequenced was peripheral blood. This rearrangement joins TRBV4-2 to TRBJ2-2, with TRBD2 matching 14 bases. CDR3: CASSRGTSGGWELFF. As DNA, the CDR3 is TGTGCCAGCAGCCGGGGGACTAGCGGGGGTTGGGAGCTGTTTTTT.